The rows below give T cell receptor beta chains drawn from one sample of a study of STAT5B mutations in CD4+ large granular lymphocyte leukemia. Assay: immunoSEQ multiplex PCR; the TCRdb copy retains only in-frame clones and omits some. The data show over 20,000 clones, around 81% seen once. The specimen was CD4+ T cells from blood buffy coats. The receptors were gathered from a human donor in good health. The CDR3 runs from the conserved cysteine through the conserved F or W. Fields, in order: V gene, clone size, J gene, D gene, CDR3 protein, CDR3 DNA. The D gene is left open where the match is weak. Clone size is given for some rows only: seen once, a few or many times, or a class if the clone is expanded.

V gene: TRBV5-6; clone size: few; J gene: TRBJ1-5; D gene: NA; CDR3 protein: CASSLRESQPQHF; CDR3 DNA: TGTGCCAGCAGCTTGAGGGAGTCTCAGCCCCAGCATTTT
V gene: TRBV7-2; clone size: NA; J gene: TRBJ2-5; D gene: TRBD2; CDR3 protein: CASSLIGGETQYF; CDR3 DNA: TGTGCCAGCAGCTTAATCGGGGGGGAGACCCAGTACTTC
V gene: TRBV6-4; clone size: NA; J gene: TRBJ1-2; D gene: TRBD1; CDR3 protein: CASTPGGAPTGYTF; CDR3 DNA: TGTGCCAGCACTCCAGGGGGGGCCCCTACGGGCTACACCTTC
V gene: TRBV2; clone size: NA; J gene: TRBJ2-1; D gene: NA; CDR3 protein: CASSYPRWGTDEQFF; CDR3 DNA: TGTGCCAGCAGTTACCCTAGATGGGGCACGGATGAGCAGTTCTTC
V gene: TRBV6-1; clone size: NA; J gene: TRBJ2-1; D gene: NA; CDR3 protein: CASSESPRVSQFF; CDR3 DNA: TGTGCCAGCAGTGAAAGCCCCCGAGTGTCGCAGTTCTTC
V gene: TRBV10-1; clone size: NA; J gene: TRBJ1-3; D gene: NA; CDR3 protein: CASSEGRENTIYF; CDR3 DNA: TGCGCCAGCAGTGAAGGCAGGGAAAACACCATATATTTT
V gene: TRBV30; clone size: NA; J gene: TRBJ2-5; D gene: NA; CDR3 protein: CAWSAPDPDSQETQYF; CDR3 DNA: TGTGCCTGGAGTGCCCCCGATCCGGACAGCCAAGAGACCCAGTACTTC
V gene: TRBV5-1; clone size: NA; J gene: TRBJ2-5; D gene: NA; CDR3 protein: CASSLFTAEETQYF; CDR3 DNA: TGCGCCAGCAGCTTGTTCACGGCTGAAGAGACCCAGTACTTC
V gene: TRBV7-8; clone size: NA; J gene: TRBJ2-1; D gene: TRBD1; CDR3 protein: CASSSLGTGVSEQFF; CDR3 DNA: TGTGCCAGCAGCTCCCTGGGGACAGGGGTAAGTGAGCAGTTCTTC
V gene: TRBV27; clone size: NA; J gene: TRBJ2-5; D gene: NA; CDR3 protein: CASRIRGQETQYF; CDR3 DNA: TGTGCCAGCAGGATCAGGGGACAAGAGACCCAGTACTTC
V gene: TRBV14; clone size: NA; J gene: TRBJ1-2; D gene: TRBD1; CDR3 protein: CASSQMTGGFGYTF; CDR3 DNA: TGTGCCAGCAGCCAGATGACAGGGGGCTTCGGCTACACCTTC
V gene: TRBV6-1; clone size: NA; J gene: TRBJ2-7; D gene: NA; CDR3 protein: CASSDSWSAYEQYF; CDR3 DNA: TGTGCCAGCAGTGACTCTTGGTCCGCCTACGAGCAGTACTTC
V gene: TRBV18; clone size: NA; J gene: TRBJ2-6; D gene: NA; CDR3 protein: CASSLQVPGTLNSGANVLTF; CDR3 DNA: TGTGCCAGCTCACTCCAAGTCCCCGGGACACTTAACTCTGGGGCCAACGTCCTGACTTTC
V gene: TRBV11-2; clone size: few; J gene: TRBJ2-2; D gene: NA; CDR3 protein: CASSLDKGIGELFF; CDR3 DNA: TGTGCCAGCAGCTTAGATAAAGGGATCGGGGAGCTGTTTTTT
V gene: TRBV5-1; clone size: NA; J gene: TRBJ1-1; D gene: NA; CDR3 protein: CASSLGEGLNTEAFF; CDR3 DNA: TGCGCCAGCAGCTTGGGTGAGGGGTTGAACACTGAAGCTTTCTTT
V gene: TRBV5-4; clone size: NA; J gene: TRBJ1-2; D gene: NA; CDR3 protein: CASSVWGPRAENYGYTF; CDR3 DNA: TGTGCCAGCAGCGTTTGGGGCCCGAGGGCGGAAAACTATGGCTACACCTTC
V gene: TRBV7-2; clone size: NA; J gene: TRBJ2-7; D gene: NA; CDR3 protein: CASSLTGRQTYEQYF; CDR3 DNA: TGTGCCAGCAGCTTAACAGGTCGACAGACTTACGAGCAGTACTTC
V gene: TRBV27; clone size: once; J gene: TRBJ1-6; D gene: NA; CDR3 protein: CASSLNRGYNSPLHF; CDR3 DNA: TGTGCCAGCAGTTTAAATAGGGGGTATAATTCACCCCTCCACTTT
V gene: TRBV5-1; clone size: NA; J gene: TRBJ1-2; D gene: NA; CDR3 protein: CASSLGGSLESLANYGYTF; CDR3 DNA: TGCGCCAGCAGCTTGGGAGGTAGTTTGGAGAGCCTCGCTAACTATGGCTACACCTTC
V gene: TRBV28; clone size: NA; J gene: TRBJ2-2; D gene: NA; CDR3 protein: CASSLAPRLVELFF; CDR3 DNA: TGTGCCAGCAGTTTAGCCCCCCGCCTGGTGGAGCTGTTTTTT
V gene: TRBV27; clone size: NA; J gene: TRBJ1-2; D gene: NA; CDR3 protein: CASSPKQGYGYTF; CDR3 DNA: TGTGCCAGCAGCCCGAAGCAGGGTTATGGCTACACCTTC
V gene: TRBV5-1; clone size: NA; J gene: TRBJ2-5; D gene: TRBD1; CDR3 protein: CASSFIGQGKQETQYF; CDR3 DNA: TGCGCCAGCAGCTTCATAGGACAGGGGAAACAAGAGACCCAGTACTTC